The 23 T cell receptor beta chains listed next were all sequenced from one sample in a study of OX40 agonist ivuxolimab in advanced cancers. Measured with immunoSEQ multiplex PCR; TCRdb has only the in-frame clones, and not every one. The sample consists of tens of thousands of clones, 90% to 95% of them appearing once. The sample in question was CD4+ or CD8+ T cells sorted from blood, obtained in a trial of the OX40 agonist ivuxolimab. These receptor sequences come from an adult with an advanced solid tumor such as melanoma, head and neck, liver or kidney cancer.

This clone was seen a single time. The chain joins TRBV11-2 to TRBJ2-7; D gene uncertain. The germline CDR1 and CDR2 sequences are SGHAT and FQNNGV. V was pared by 1 base and J by 2 bases, with 12 bases between. This CDR3 spans 15 amino acids. The CDR3 DNA sequence: TGTGCCAGCAGCTTAGCACCCTCAAGTACCTACGAGCAGTACTTC. Its translation is CASSLAPSSTYEQYF.

This rearrangement joins TRBV10-1 to TRBJ2-7; no definite D call. This CDR3 is built from 16 residues. Germline V CDR1 and CDR2: WNHNN, SYGVQD (reference sequence). Trimming removed 0 bases at V and 3 bases at J, with 15 bases between. Written as DNA, the CDR3 is TGCGCCAGCAGTGAGTCGCCGTACATTGGAGTCTACGAGCAGTACTTC. Its protein product is CASSESPYIGVYEQYF.

The V and J genes are TRBV4-1 and TRBJ2-1; 10 bases are shared with TRBD1. CDR3 length: 14 residues. Per germline, CDR1 MGHRA and CDR2 YSYEKL. V was clipped by 0 bases and J by 13 bases; unmatched bases: 6. The CDR3 sequence: CASSQDAGQGVQFF. CDR3 coding DNA: TGCGCCAGCAGCCAAGATGCTGGACAGGGGGTCCAGTTCTTC.

This clone turned up a few times. This chain uses TRBV21-1 with TRBJ2-7; the D call of TRBD1 is as the table states it, not checked on the DNA. TRBV21-1 represents a pseudogene. CDR3 size: 13 residues. The CDR3 sequence: CASRYRGCYEQYF. The CDR3 coding sequence is TGTGCCAGCAGATACAGGGGCTGTTACGAGCAGTACTTC.

The chain is built from TRBV7-2 and TRBJ2-5; perhaps D is TRBD1 or TRBD2 (5 bases each). Germline CDR1 SGHTA, CDR2 FQGNSA. The CDR3 sequence is 15 residues long. Trimming removed 2 bases from V and 2 bases from J, with 12 bases in between. The DNA of the CDR3 is TGTGCCAGCAGCTTATGGCGCAGGGAGCAAGAGACCCAGTACTTC. Amino acid sequence: CASSLWRREQETQYF. The full variable domain, in which reference TRBV7-2 and TRBJ2-5 provide the parts outside the CDR3, is GAGVSQSPSNKVTEKGKDVELRCDPISGHTALYWYRQSLGQGLEFLIYFQGNSAPDKSGLPSDRFSAERTGGSVSTLTIQRTQQEDSAVYLCASSLWRREQETQYFGPGTRLLVL.

This clone has just one count. The rearrangement joins TRBV5-6 to TRBJ2-7; weak D call: TRBD2 (5 bases). This CDR3 is 15 amino acids long. V was pared by 1 base and J by 8 bases, with 19 bases between. CDR1 is SGHDT and CDR2 is YYEEEE in the germline V gene. The CDR3 reads CASSLRTAWLGKQYF. The CDR3 coding sequence is TGTGCCAGCAGCTTGAGGACTGCTTGGTTGGGGAAGCAGTACTTC.

The table lists this clone with a count of one. This chain links TRBV10-3 with TRBJ2-5; 8 positions match TRBD2. Germline trimming cut 4 bases from V and 3 bases from J; bases unmatched to any gene: 10. The CDR3 runs to 16 residues. Looked up from germline, CDR1 is ENHRY and CDR2 is SYGVKD. CDR3 nucleotide sequence: TGTGCCATCAGTGGTGGAGGCGGGGGGCCTAAAGAGACCCAGTACTTC. It specifies CAISGGGGGPKETQYF.

The genes are TRBV6-5 and TRBJ1-2, with D unresolved. The CDR3 runs to 13 residues. V was clipped by 5 bases and J by 1 base, with 8 bases between them. Germline V gives CDR1 MNHEY, CDR2 SVGAGI. CDR3 amino acids: CASSPGVNYGYTF. The CDR3 DNA reads TGTGCCAGCAGTCCGGGAGTTAACTATGGCTACACCTTC.

V usage is TRBV6-1 and J usage is TRBJ1-1, with TRBD1 as a possible D gene (6 bases). CDR1 MNHNS and CDR2 SASEGT come from the germline V gene. This CDR3 comprises 15 residues. V lost 4 bases, J lost 3 bases, and 15 bases lay in between. The CDR3 reads CASSAPRGEDTEAFF. CDR3 coding DNA: TGTGCCAGCAGTGCCCCGAGGGGGGAGGACACTGAAGCTTTCTTT.

The chain joins TRBV2 to TRBJ2-7, with 11 bases lining up with TRBD2. Germline CDR1 is SNHLY and CDR2 is FYNNEI. The junction had 7 bases not matched to a gene; V was cut back by 6 bases and J by 6 bases. This CDR3 has 14 residues. The CDR3 DNA sequence: TGTGCCAGCAGAAGACTAGCGGGATCGGGCGAGCAGTACTTC. It encodes CASRRLAGSGEQYF.

The V and J genes are TRBV7-2 and TRBJ1-2, with unresolved D. Trimming removed 1 base from V and 5 bases from J, with 8 bases in between. The CDR3 spans 13 residues. Per the germline V gene, CDR1 is SGHTA and CDR2 is FQGNSA. CDR3 nucleotides: TGTGCCAGCAGCTTAGGTGTGTCGTATGGCTACACCTTC. It encodes CASSLGVSYGYTF. Using reference TRBV7-2 and TRBJ1-2 for the parts outside the CDR3, the full variable domain is GAGVSQSPSNKVTEKGKDVELRCDPISGHTALYWYRQSLGQGLEFLIYFQGNSAPDKSGLPSDRFSAERTGGSVSTLTIQRTQQEDSAVYLCASSLGVSYGYTFGSGTRLTVV.

The chain recombines TRBV28 with TRBJ2-5; 8 bases are a match to TRBD2. Trimming removed 5 bases from V and 4 bases from J; junction bases left unmatched: 9. CDR3 length: 15 amino acids. The V gene's germline CDR1 is MDHEN and CDR2 SYDVKM. The CDR3 nucleotides are TGTGCCAGCAGTCGCCCGGGACTAGTTGTAGAGACCCAGTACTTC. Encoded protein: CASSRPGLVVETQYF.

This sequence joins TRBV7-9 and TRBJ1-4, with a tentative D call TRBD1 (5 bases). The CDR3 covers 14 residues. Germline-derived CDR1 and CDR2 are SEHNR and FQNEAQ (reference sequence). V dropped 5 bases and J dropped 4 bases, with 11 bases sitting between them. CDR3 loop: CASSLTGLNEKLFF. In DNA, the CDR3 is TGTGCCAGCAGCCTTACAGGTCTTAATGAAAAACTGTTTTTT.

The chain carries TRBV27 and TRBJ2-7; perhaps TRBD2 as D (7 bases). In germline, CDR1 is MNHEY, CDR2 SMNVEV (reference sequence). Trimming shortened V by 4 bases and J by 0 bases, and 16 bases separated the two germline ends. The CDR3 spans 16 residues. The CDR3 here is CASSSRGGGTSYEQYF. The CDR3 nucleotides are TGTGCCAGCAGTTCAAGGGGGGGAGGTACCTCCTACGAGCAGTACTTC.

The chain combines TRBV5-1 with TRBJ2-1; D gene uncertain. Trimming removed 0 bases from V and 7 bases from J, with 8 bases in between. Looked up from germline, CDR1 is SGHRS and CDR2 is YFSETQ. This CDR3 is 13 amino acids long. CDR3 residues: CASSLAVTNEQFF. The CDR3 nucleotides read TGCGCCAGCAGCTTGGCTGTCACAAATGAGCAGTTCTTC.

This clone occurred once. The rearrangement joins TRBV5-8 to TRBJ2-6; D is uncertain. The CDR3 runs 15 residues. Trimming took off 4 bases at V and 0 bases at J, with 8 bases between the two ends. Germline V gene sequence: CDR1 SGHTS, CDR2 YDEGEE. The CDR3, as DNA: TGTGCCAGCAGCCCCCCGGGCTCTGGGGCCAACGTCCTGACTTTC. Protein product: CASSPPGSGANVLTF.

V and J are TRBV27 and TRBJ2-6, with 7 bases aligning to TRBD2. The CDR3 is 15 amino acids. Germline V gives CDR1 MNHEY, CDR2 SMNVEV (reference sequence). V shed 6 bases and J 0 bases; nucleotides not matched to a gene: 2. The CDR3 coding sequence is TGTGCCAGCAGGGGGGGGATCTCTGGGGCCAACGTCCTGACTTTC. The encoded protein is CASRGGISGANVLTF. Variable domain in full (rest from reference TRBV27 and TRBJ2-6): EAQVTQNPRYLITVTGKKLTVTCSQNMNHEYMSWYRQDPGLGLRQIYYSMNVEVTDKGDVPEGYKVSRKEKRNFPLILESPSPNQTSLYFCASRGGISGANVLTFGAGSRLTVL.

The genes are TRBV4-1 and TRBJ2-3; 8 bases align to TRBD1. V dropped 4 bases and J dropped 3; count of bases not matched to a gene: 6. In germline, CDR1 is MGHRA, CDR2 YSYEKL. This CDR3 has 15 amino acids. The CDR3 reads CASSPLDRATDTQYF. The CDR3, as DNA: TGCGCCAGCAGCCCCTTGGACAGGGCGACAGATACGCAGTATTTT.

V is TRBV4-3 and J is TRBJ2-5; no firm D call. Germline-derived CDR1 and CDR2 are LGHNA and YSLEER. Trimming cost V 3 bases and J 5 bases, with 13 bases left between them. The CDR3 is 14 residues long. CDR3 nucleotides: TGCGCCAGCAGCCAGGACCAGCGAAGGGAGACCCAGTACTTC. It yields the protein CASSQDQRRETQYF.

The CDR3 DNA reads as TGTGCCAGCAGCGTAGAGTCCTATACGCAGTATTTT. Amino acids: CASSVESYTQYF. The V gene is TRBV9, the J gene TRBJ2-3; D is unresolved. This CDR3 has 12 residues. Trimming removed 0 bases at V and 7 bases at J, with 6 bases between. Germline CDR1 SGDLS, CDR2 YYNGEE. The full variable domain, rest sourced from reference TRBV9 and TRBJ2-3, is DSGVTQTPKHLITATGQRVTLRCSPRSGDLSVYWYQQSLDQGLQFLIQYYNGEERAKGNILERFSAQQFPDLHSELNLSSLELGDSALYFCASSVESYTQYFGPGTRLTVL.

This rearrangement joins TRBV28 to TRBJ1-5, with a weak D call TRBD1 (5 bases). V shed 5 bases and J shed 4 bases, with 12 bases lying between them. The germline V gene encodes CDR1 MDHEN and CDR2 SYDVKM. The CDR3 consists of 14 residues. CDR3 in amino acids: CASSNHQGNQPQHF. The CDR3 DNA reads TGTGCCAGCAGTAACCATCAGGGAAATCAGCCCCAGCATTTT.

V gene TRBV5-1 combines with J gene TRBJ1-1, with TRBD1 matching 9 bases. Losses at the gene ends were 0 bases for V and 1 base for J; bases not matched to a gene: 7. This CDR3 has 17 residues. The V gene's germline CDR1 is SGHRS and CDR2 YFSETQ. CDR3 sequence: CASSLGGQGGRNTEAFF. The CDR3 coding sequence is TGCGCCAGCAGCTTGGGGGGACAGGGAGGTCGGAACACTGAAGCTTTCTTT. The variable domain in full, with the rest retrieved from reference TRBV5-1 and TRBJ1-1, is KAGVTQTPRYLIKTRGQQVTLSCSPISGHRSVSWYQQTPGQGLQFLFEYFSETQRNKGNFPGRFSGRQFSNSRSEMNVSTLELGDSALYLCASSLGGQGGRNTEAFFGQGTRLTVV.

V and J are TRBV6-1 and TRBJ1-5, with D perhaps matching TRBD1 (5 bases). This CDR3 is built from 15 residues. Germline V gene data show CDR1 as MNHNS and CDR2 as SASEGT. V lost 6 bases and J 5 bases, leaving 17 bases between the germline ends. This chain's CDR3 is CASRAGASSDQPQHF. The CDR3 DNA reads as TGTGCCAGCAGAGCCGGGGCCTCAAGCGATCAGCCCCAGCATTTT.